The 22 T cell receptor beta chains listed next were all sequenced from one sample in a study of tumor-infiltrating lymphocytes in primary liver carcinoma. Bulk tissue was left unsorted, and RNA and DNA were co-extracted from 20-30 mg of it. Reverse transcription of roughly 0.45 ug total RNA with a constant-region primer produced TCR beta cDNA. Three-round nested multiplex PCR performed with slightly modified ARM-PCR produced the TCR beta libraries. TRBV1-TRBV30 forward primers and a C-beta reverse primer were used in the first two PCR rounds, which each ran for approximately 11 cycles. TCRdb used MiXCR to reprocess the multiplex PCR reads, holding one entry per CDR3 protein. Among about 48,000 distinct CDR3 sequences listed, over 70% were seen once. Sequencing input: liver tumor tissue from sampling region 3. Specified subset: tumor region T3, left-lateral pole. The source is a man aged 35 to 55 with primary liver carcinoma and hepatitis B virus infection.

A note on this clonotype: The CDR3 does not close with the conserved phenylalanine or tryptophan, likely indicating a read error. The rearrangement links TRBV28 to TRBJ2-5; possible D gene TRBD2, 5 bases. The CDR3 length is 17 residues. The germline CDR1 and CDR2 sequences are MDHEN and SYDVKM. The V end was cut by 4 bases, the J end by 1 base, with 19 bases between. Written as DNA, the CDR3 is TGTGCCAGCAGTTCCATTTCTATCGGAGGCTCCCAAGAGACCCAGTACTTA. Protein product: CASSSISIGGSQETQYL.

A single count supports this clonotype. Here the CDR3 omits its conserved ending phenylalanine or tryptophan, so a read error is the likely source. The chain couples TRBV6-1 to TRBJ2-5; 10 nucleotides agree with TRBD2. Germline CDR1 MNHNS, CDR2 SASEGT. The CDR3 totals 17 residues. As DNA, the CDR3 is TGTACCAGCAGTGACCTTTGGACTAGCGGTTCTGGGGAGACCCAGTACTAC. Protein sequence: CTSSDLWTSGSGETQYY.

The rearrangement uses TRBV4-2 and TRBJ1-6; no reliable D call. The germline CDR1 and CDR2 sequences are LGHNA and YNFKEQ. This CDR3 contains 12 residues. The CDR3 region is CIRSQYGSPLHF. The CDR3 bases are TGTATCAGGAGCCAATACGGTTCACCCCTCCACTTT.

A single count supports this clonotype. The chain combines TRBV6-5 with TRBJ2-5; 8 bases fit TRBD1. The CDR3 extends over 14 amino acids. Per germline, CDR1 MNHEY and CDR2 SVGAGI. The CDR3 spells CGSSSYTGGETQYF. The CDR3 DNA is TGTGGCAGTAGTTCATATACAGGGGGGGAGACCCAGTACTTC.

This clonotype was counted a few times. One base away lies a much larger clone, so this may be a sequencing read error. The chain uses TRBV7-9 and TRBJ2-2; 7 bases are a match to TRBD1. CDR3 length equals 15 residues. V lost 11 bases and J lost 3; bases outside the gene matches: 12. Germline V gives CDR1 SEHNR, CDR2 FQNEAQ (reference sequence). In nucleotides, the CDR3 is TGTGCCGTGTCCCCGGGACAGTTGGACACCGGGGAGCTGTTTTTT. Its protein product is CAVSPGQLDTGELFF.

Concerning this clonotype: An end of the junction differs from the germline gene, which may be a read error. The rearrangement joins TRBV6-6 to TRBJ2-7; 9 positions agree with TRBD1. This CDR3 contains 16 residues. Germline V gene lookup returns CDR1 MNHNY and CDR2 SVGAGI (reference sequence). CDR3 residues: CASSYLGTGHSNKQYF. The CDR3 DNA reads as TGTGCCAGTAGTTACCTGGGGACAGGGCACTCCAACAAGCAGTACTTC.

Regarding this clonotype: An end of the junction differs from the germline gene, which may be a read error. This chain joins TRBV4-1 and TRBJ1-2; D is ambiguous. The CDR3 spans 15 residues. The germline CDR1 and CDR2 sequences are MGHRA and YSYEKL. The CDR3, as DNA: TGCGCCAGCAGCCAGCCTACCTGGGCCCCCTATGGCTACGCCTTC. It encodes CASSQPTWAPYGYAF.

This clonotype is termed medium-sized. The chain uses TRBV12-3 or TRBV12-4 and TRBJ2-5, with D unresolved. V was trimmed by 7 bases and J by 5 bases, leaving 14 bases between them. The CDR3 loop spans 13 amino acids. The CDR3 DNA sequence: TGTGCCAGCACCCCCGGCCATGTGGAGACCCAGTACTTC. It yields the protein CASTPGHVETQYF.

This rearrangement joins TRBV20-1 to TRBJ2-3, with TRBD2 matching 11 bases. Germline V gene sequence: CDR1 DFQATT, CDR2 SNEGSKA (reference sequence). The CDR3 runs to 15 residues. CDR3 sequence: CSAELAGADTDTQYF. CDR3 sequence (DNA): TGCAGCGCTGAACTAGCGGGGGCCGACACAGATACGCAGTATTTT.

A note on this clonotype: Mismatch with germline at one junction end may stem from a read error. The chain is built from TRBV11-2 and TRBJ2-2; perhaps TRBD2 as D (5 bases). The CDR3 has 18 amino acids. Germline V gives CDR1 SGHAT, CDR2 FQNNGV. CDR3 nucleotides: TGTGCCAGCATCGACTCGTCGGCGAGGGTTACGAACACCGGGGAGCTCTTTTTT. Residues: CASIDSSARVTNTGELFF.

Concerning this clonotype itself: This sequence may be a read error, since a much larger clone differs from it by one base. The genes are TRBV7-9 and TRBJ2-1, with a weak D call TRBD2 (5 bases). CDR1 and CDR2 from the germline V gene are SEHNR and FQNEAQ (reference sequence). This CDR3 has 13 residues. CDR3 amino acids: CVSSGGVYNEQFF. CDR3 bases: TGTGTCAGCAGCGGTGGGGTCTACAATGAGCAGTTCTTC.

Of note for this clonotype: The junction does not match germline at one end; this may be a read error. J is TRBJ2-2 and V is TRBV7-8, with 7 bases that match TRBD2. The germline V gene encodes CDR1 SGHVS and CDR2 FQNEAQ. There are 15 residues in the CDR3. The CDR3 sequence is CASSDGLVGTGEPLF. The CDR3 bases are TGTGCCAGCAGCGACGGACTAGTGGGTACCGGGGAGCCGTTATTT.

J is TRBJ2-2 and V is TRBV7-8, with D tentatively TRBD2 (6 bases). Looked up from germline, CDR1 is SGHVS and CDR2 is FQNEAQ. V lost 5 bases, J lost 16 bases, and 29 bases lay in between. The CDR3 has 16 amino acids. CDR3 in amino acids: CASSPGLSPTTGVPFF. CDR3 nucleotides: TGTGCCAGCAGCCCCGGACTATCTCCAACAACCGGGGTGCCGTTTTTT. Full variable domain (outside the CDR3, taken from reference TRBV7-8 and TRBJ2-2): GAGVSQSPRYKVAKRGQDVALRCDPISGHVSLFWYQQALGQGPEFLTYFQNEAQLDKSGLPSDRFFAERPEGSVSTLKIQRTQQEDSAVYLCASSPGLSPTTGVPFFGEGSRLTVL.

This clonotype was seen at least ten times. This chain links TRBV7-8 with TRBJ2-1, with 11 positions matching TRBD2. V lost 4 bases and J lost 2; bases outside the gene matches: 10. CDR1 and CDR2 from the germline V gene are SGHVS and FQNEAQ. CDR3 size: 18 residues. The DNA for the CDR3 is TGTGCCAGCAGCTCCGCCATAACTAGCGGGAGAACCTACAATGAGCAGTTCTTC. Residues: CASSSAITSGRTYNEQFF. The whole variable domain, filled in from reference TRBV7-8 and TRBJ2-1, reads GAGVSQSPRYKVAKRGQDVALRCDPISGHVSLFWYQQALGQGPEFLTYFQNEAQLDKSGLPSDRFFAERPEGSVSTLKIQRTQQEDSAVYLCASSSAITSGRTYNEQFFGPGTRLTVL.

This chain links TRBV5-1 with TRBJ1-4, with TRBD1 identical over 8 bases. The V gene's germline CDR1 is SGHRS and CDR2 YFSETQ. The CDR3 totals 19 residues. The ends lost 9 bases at V and 7 bases at J; junction bases unmatched: 26. The CDR3 loop reads CANCSGVLEPGQDGEKLFF. The CDR3 nucleotides are TGCGCCAACTGCTCGGGTGTCTTAGAGCCGGGACAGGACGGTGAAAAACTGTTTTTT.

Comment on this clonotype: This may come from a read error, since a much larger clone is one base off. J is TRBJ2-1 and V is TRBV11-3; 8 bases agree with TRBD2. The V gene's germline CDR1 is SGHNT and CDR2 YENEEA. There are 14 residues in the CDR3. V lost 4 bases to trimming and J lost 9 bases; unmatched junction nucleotides: 8. The DNA for the CDR3 is TGTGCCAGCAGCTGTTCCGGGACTAGTACTGAGCAGTTCTTC. This sequence encodes CASSCSGTSTEQFF.

Points on this clonotype: One end of the junction is discordant with germline, which a read error may explain. This rearrangement joins TRBV2 to TRBJ1-2; 11 bases align to TRBD1. The germline gives CDR1 SNHLY, CDR2 FYNNEI. The CDR3 is 14 residues long. The CDR3 nucleotides read TGTGTCAGCAGTAAAGAGGACAGGGGGCCTAGCTACACCTTC. This translates into CVSSKEDRGPSYTF.

This clonotype has a handful of counts. The chain joins TRBV27 to TRBJ2-7; TRBD2 is a possible D gene (5 bases). The V end lost 5 bases, the J end lost 7 bases, and 15 bases lay between the germline ends. CDR1 is MNHEY and CDR2 is SMNVEV in the germline V gene (reference sequence). The CDR3 contains 13 residues. CDR3 protein: CASSLTPTTEQYF. Here the CDR3 DNA reads TGTGCCAGCAGTCTCACGCCGACTACTGAGCAGTACTTC.

This clonotype is medium-sized by share. The rearrangement links TRBV29-1 to TRBJ2-3, with D unclear. The CDR3 length is 10 residues. V lost 1 base, J lost 12 bases, and 8 bases lay in between. CDR1 and CDR2 from the germline V gene are SQVTM and ANQGSEA. The CDR3 nucleotides read TGCAGCGTTGAAGCGCATCCTCAGTATTTT. This translates into CSVEAHPQYF.

This clonotype has only one observation. Its ends do not fully match the called genes, so a read error is possible. The genes are TRBV5-6 and TRBJ2-7; D call uncertain. Germline V lookup: CDR1 SGHDT, CDR2 YYEEEE. The CDR3 sequence is 13 residues long. CDR3 nucleotide sequence: TGTGCCAGCAGCTTGGTCTACTCCTACGAACAGTACTTC. Its translation: CASSLVYSYEQYF.

This sequence joins TRBV21-1 and TRBJ2-1; the table assigns TRBD2, which was not confirmed against the DNA. TRBV21-1 is described as a pseudogene. This CDR3 spans 15 amino acids. The CDR3 here is CASCKEAGGSNEQFF. CDR3 in DNA: TGTGCCAGCTGCAAAGAGGCTGGAGGTAGCAATGAGCAGTTCTTC.

This clonotype has ten or more counts. The chain is built from TRBV7-9 and TRBJ1-4; D not resolved. The germline CDR1 and CDR2 sequences are SEHNR and FQNEAQ (reference sequence). V was pared by 5 bases and J by 5 bases, with 6 bases between. This CDR3 spans 12 amino acids. CDR3: CASSQWNEKLFF. CDR3 DNA sequence: TGTGCCAGCAGCCAGTGGAATGAAAAACTGTTTTTT.